The rows below give T cell receptor beta chains drawn from one sample of a study of vaccination effects on CD4 cells after COVID-19. TCRdb's table, derived via immunoSEQ multiplex PCR, lists solely in-frame clones and lacks some. The table shows about 41,000 clones, with approximately 80% occurring only once. These receptors have no known antigen. The sequenced sample was CD4+ T cells from PBMCs cultured with HCoV-NL63 spike peptides, obtained before COVID-19 vaccination. The receptors here all came from a human donor who received a COVID-19 vaccine. CDR3s include the opening cysteine and the closing phenylalanine or tryptophan. Fields, in order: clone size, J gene, D gene, V gene, CDR3 protein, CDR3 DNA. A D gene is named only where the DNA matches it firmly. Expanded clones are given a class, and other clones once, few, many or no size at all.

clone_size: few; j_call: TRBJ2-2; d_call: -; v_call: TRBV18; cdr3_aa: CASSKTRSDSAGELFF; cdr3_nt: TGTGCCAGCTCGAAGACACGTTCAGATTCCGCCGGGGAGCTGTTTTTT
clone_size: once; j_call: TRBJ1-1; d_call: TRBD1; v_call: TRBV19; cdr3_aa: CASKGTGLYTEAFF; cdr3_nt: TGTGCCAGTAAGGGGACAGGACTTTACACTGAAGCTTTCTTT
clone_size: few; j_call: TRBJ2-2; d_call: TRBD1; v_call: TRBV29-1; cdr3_aa: CSVAGTGDTGELFF; cdr3_nt: TGCAGCGTTGCCGGGACAGGGGACACCGGGGAGCTGTTTTTT
clone_size: -; j_call: TRBJ1-3; d_call: -; v_call: TRBV6-5; cdr3_aa: CASSYGVSSSGNTIYF; cdr3_nt: TGTGCCAGCAGTTACGGGGTGTCCAGCTCTGGAAACACCATATATTTT
clone_size: -; j_call: TRBJ1-3; d_call: -; v_call: TRBV6-5; cdr3_aa: CASSSRRSGNTIYF; cdr3_nt: TGTGCCAGCAGTTCGCGGCGCTCTGGAAACACCATATATTTT
clone_size: -; j_call: TRBJ2-5; d_call: -; v_call: TRBV27; cdr3_aa: CASRGRNQETQYF; cdr3_nt: TGTGCCAGCCGCGGACGGAACCAAGAGACCCAGTACTTC
clone_size: few; j_call: TRBJ1-1; d_call: -; v_call: TRBV7-3; cdr3_aa: CASSLQTANTEAFF; cdr3_nt: TGTGCCAGCAGCTTACAGACAGCGAACACTGAAGCTTTCTTT
clone_size: once; j_call: TRBJ1-2; d_call: TRBD1; v_call: TRBV5-1; cdr3_aa: CASSLQGGANYGYTF; cdr3_nt: TGCGCCAGCAGCCTGCAGGGGGGAGCTAACTATGGCTACACCTTC
clone_size: -; j_call: TRBJ1-3; d_call: TRBD1; v_call: TRBV9; cdr3_aa: CASSVAGDRSSGNTIYF; cdr3_nt: TGTGCCAGCAGCGTAGCTGGGGACAGAAGCTCTGGAAACACCATATATTTT
clone_size: -; j_call: TRBJ1-2; d_call: -; v_call: TRBV7-3; cdr3_aa: CASSPDRNYGYTF; cdr3_nt: TGTGCCAGCAGCCCGGACAGAAACTATGGCTACACCTTC
clone_size: -; j_call: TRBJ1-1; d_call: -; v_call: TRBV18; cdr3_aa: CASSPGQLNTEAFF; cdr3_nt: TGTGCCAGCTCACCAGGGCAGCTCAACACTGAAGCTTTCTTT
clone_size: -; j_call: TRBJ1-5; d_call: -; v_call: TRBV7-8; cdr3_aa: CASSLVGGGHQPQHF; cdr3_nt: TGTGCCAGCAGCTTAGTGGGGGGGGGTCATCAGCCCCAGCATTTT
clone_size: -; j_call: TRBJ2-5; d_call: -; v_call: TRBV6-5; cdr3_aa: CASSLWTGGQETQYF; cdr3_nt: TGTGCCAGCAGTCTCTGGACAGGAGGGCAAGAGACCCAGTACTTC
clone_size: -; j_call: TRBJ1-2; d_call: -; v_call: TRBV14; cdr3_aa: CASSRRSAGNGYGYTF; cdr3_nt: TGTGCCAGCAGCCGCCGATCTGCAGGGAACGGCTATGGCTACACCTTC
clone_size: -; j_call: TRBJ1-2; d_call: TRBD1; v_call: TRBV18; cdr3_aa: CASSPRGGQRLSNYGYTF; cdr3_nt: TGTGCCAGCTCACCACGGGGGGGACAGCGGCTCTCTAACTATGGCTACACCTTC
clone_size: few; j_call: TRBJ1-4; d_call: -; v_call: TRBV20-1; cdr3_aa: CSASFAGAEKLFF; cdr3_nt: TGCAGTGCTAGTTTTGCGGGAGCTGAAAAACTGTTTTTT
clone_size: -; j_call: TRBJ1-2; d_call: TRBD1; v_call: TRBV7-3; cdr3_aa: CASSPQGDYGYTF; cdr3_nt: TGTGCCAGCAGCCCCCAGGGGGACTATGGCTACACCTTC
clone_size: -; j_call: TRBJ1-5; d_call: -; v_call: TRBV28; cdr3_aa: CAGKFSGPGQPQHF; cdr3_nt: TGTGCTGGAAAATTCTCGGGGCCGGGGCAGCCCCAGCATTTT
clone_size: -; j_call: TRBJ2-1; d_call: TRBD2; v_call: TRBV4-1; cdr3_aa: CASSQSPGTSGAKGEQFF; cdr3_nt: TGCGCCAGCAGCCAATCACCGGGGACTAGCGGGGCTAAGGGTGAGCAGTTCTTC
clone_size: -; j_call: TRBJ1-6; d_call: TRBD1; v_call: TRBV5-5; cdr3_aa: CASSLGTGGYNSPLHF; cdr3_nt: TGTGCCAGCAGCTTGGGGACAGGGGGCTATAATTCACCCCTCCACTTT
clone_size: few; j_call: TRBJ2-3; d_call: TRBD1; v_call: TRBV24-1; cdr3_aa: CATSDPIFRQGKFPDTQYF; cdr3_nt: TGTGCCACCAGTGATCCCATATTCCGACAGGGAAAGTTCCCCGATACGCAGTATTTT
clone_size: -; j_call: TRBJ1-3; d_call: -; v_call: TRBV5-1; cdr3_aa: CASSFRDSSLDTIYF; cdr3_nt: TGCGCCAGCAGCTTTCGAGACAGTTCGTTGGACACCATATATTTT
clone_size: few; j_call: TRBJ2-2; d_call: -; v_call: TRBV5-1; cdr3_aa: CASSFGGGEPGELFF; cdr3_nt: TGCGCCAGCAGCTTCGGAGGGGGCGAGCCCGGGGAGCTGTTTTTT
clone_size: -; j_call: TRBJ1-3; d_call: -; v_call: TRBV7-9; cdr3_aa: CASSHWGLCSGNTIYF; cdr3_nt: TGTGCCAGCAGCCACTGGGGGCTGTGCTCTGGAAACACCATATATTTT
clone_size: -; j_call: TRBJ2-5; d_call: TRBD2; v_call: TRBV2; cdr3_aa: CASSEAGGRTQYF; cdr3_nt: TGTGCCAGCAGTGAAGCGGGGGGGAGAACCCAGTACTTC
clone_size: -; j_call: TRBJ2-1; d_call: -; v_call: TRBV7-9; cdr3_aa: CASSWGQRNEQFF; cdr3_nt: TGTGCCAGCAGCTGGGGCCAACGAAATGAGCAGTTCTTC
clone_size: few; j_call: TRBJ1-1; d_call: -; v_call: TRBV5-1; cdr3_aa: CASSPSRGADTEAFF; cdr3_nt: TGCGCCAGCAGCCCCTCGCGGGGGGCGGACACTGAAGCTTTCTTT
clone_size: -; j_call: TRBJ1-1; d_call: -; v_call: TRBV19; cdr3_aa: CASSIGAGRDTEAFF; cdr3_nt: TGTGCCAGTAGTATAGGCGCGGGGAGGGACACTGAAGCTTTCTTT
clone_size: -; j_call: TRBJ2-4; d_call: -; v_call: TRBV5-1; cdr3_aa: CASSPSISGALGSGNIQYF; cdr3_nt: TGCGCCAGCAGCCCATCGATTTCGGGCGCTCTCGGGTCCGGAAACATTCAGTACTTC
clone_size: once; j_call: TRBJ1-2; d_call: TRBD1; v_call: TRBV12-3/TRBV12-4; cdr3_aa: CASSLGSVDRVTF; cdr3_nt: TGTGCCAGCAGTTTAGGTTCGGTGGACAGGGTAACCTTC
clone_size: -; j_call: TRBJ1-3; d_call: -; v_call: TRBV5-1; cdr3_aa: CASSPGGASSGNTIYF; cdr3_nt: TGCGCCAGCAGCCCGGGGGGGGCCAGCTCTGGAAACACCATATATTTT
clone_size: few; j_call: TRBJ1-4; d_call: -; v_call: TRBV6-5; cdr3_aa: CASSYSVSNEKLFF; cdr3_nt: TGTGCCAGCAGTTACTCAGTCAGTAATGAAAAACTGTTTTTT
clone_size: -; j_call: TRBJ1-3; d_call: -; v_call: TRBV10-3; cdr3_aa: CAISEGQPNSGNTIYF; cdr3_nt: TGTGCCATCAGTGAGGGACAGCCAAACTCTGGAAACACCATATATTTT
clone_size: once; j_call: TRBJ2-3; d_call: -; v_call: TRBV5-1; cdr3_aa: CASSWGLAGDTQYF; cdr3_nt: TGCGCCAGCAGCTGGGGGCTAGCCGGAGATACGCAGTATTTT
clone_size: -; j_call: TRBJ2-2; d_call: -; v_call: TRBV2; cdr3_aa: CASSEAHARNTGELFF; cdr3_nt: TGTGCCAGCAGTGAAGCGCATGCAAGGAACACCGGGGAGCTGTTTTTT
clone_size: -; j_call: TRBJ2-5; d_call: -; v_call: TRBV5-1; cdr3_aa: CASSLNLRRTQETQYF; cdr3_nt: TGCGCCAGCAGCTTAAACCTGCGACGGACACAAGAGACCCAGTACTTC
clone_size: few; j_call: TRBJ2-2; d_call: -; v_call: TRBV4-1; cdr3_aa: CASSPSTGELFF; cdr3_nt: TGCGCCAGCAGTCCAAGCACCGGGGAGCTGTTTTTT
clone_size: few; j_call: TRBJ2-1; d_call: TRBD2; v_call: TRBV7-9; cdr3_aa: CASSPYSGDYNEQFF; cdr3_nt: TGTGCCAGCAGCCCGTACAGCGGGGACTACAATGAGCAGTTCTTC
clone_size: -; j_call: TRBJ1-6; d_call: -; v_call: TRBV6-5; cdr3_aa: CASRPGRYNSPLHF; cdr3_nt: TGTGCCAGCAGACCCGGACGGTATAATTCACCCCTCCACTTT
clone_size: -; j_call: TRBJ1-5; d_call: -; v_call: TRBV27; cdr3_aa: CASSLVQTIRPQHF; cdr3_nt: TGTGCCAGCAGTTTAGTACAGACAATCAGACCCCAGCATTTT